This T cell receptor (beta chain) was found in a study of blood T cell repertoires in COVID-19. Participants reported their clinical history, and cohort assignment relied on those reports. Source study methods: Nucleated cell counts were estimated from reference gene primer amplification. Measured with immunoSEQ multiplex PCR; TCRdb has only the in-frame clones, and not every one. The V and J calls and clone size were taken over from that table, and D and trimming were inferred from the DNA. The sample records 160,000 or so clones, 80% to 85% being singletons. CDR1 is SGHNT and CDR2 is YENEEA in the germline V gene. The trim removed 6 bases at V and 4 bases at J, leaving 8 bases unmatched. The CDR3 covers 15 residues.

The clonotype comes from a woman aged 50 to 60 who had recovered from COVID-19. The chain is built from TRBV11-3 and TRBJ2-2; 7 positions agree with TRBD1. Material: PBMCs or T cells enriched from blood (not recorded which). CDR3 amino acids: CASSFRQGVTGELFF. The CDR3 DNA is TGTGCCAGCAGTTTTCGACAGGGAGTCACCGGGGAGCTGTTTTTT.